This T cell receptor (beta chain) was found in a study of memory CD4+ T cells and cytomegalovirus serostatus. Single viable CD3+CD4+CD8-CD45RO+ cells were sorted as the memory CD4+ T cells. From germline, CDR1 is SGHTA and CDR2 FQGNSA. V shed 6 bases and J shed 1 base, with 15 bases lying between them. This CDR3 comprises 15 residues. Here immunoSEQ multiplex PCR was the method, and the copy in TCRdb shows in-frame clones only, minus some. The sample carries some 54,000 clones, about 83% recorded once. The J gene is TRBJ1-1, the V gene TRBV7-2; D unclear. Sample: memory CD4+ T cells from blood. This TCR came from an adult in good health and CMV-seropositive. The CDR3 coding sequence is TGTGCCAGCAGAGGGATTATTCGAGCGAACACTGAAGCTTTCTTT. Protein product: CASRGIIRANTEAFF.